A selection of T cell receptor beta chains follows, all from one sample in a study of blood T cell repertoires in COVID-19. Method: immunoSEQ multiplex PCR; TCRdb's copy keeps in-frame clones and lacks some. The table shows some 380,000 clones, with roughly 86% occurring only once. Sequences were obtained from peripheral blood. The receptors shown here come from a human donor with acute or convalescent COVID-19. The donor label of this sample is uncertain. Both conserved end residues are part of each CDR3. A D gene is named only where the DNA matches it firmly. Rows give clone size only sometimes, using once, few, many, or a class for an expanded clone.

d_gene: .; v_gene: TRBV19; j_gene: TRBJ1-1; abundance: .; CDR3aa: CASSVPRGEAFF; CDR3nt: TGTGCCAGTAGTGTACCCCGGGGTGAAGCTTTCTTT
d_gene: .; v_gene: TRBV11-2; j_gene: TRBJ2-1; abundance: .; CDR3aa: CASSPKSRGMAYNEQFF; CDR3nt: TGTGCCAGCAGCCCAAAATCCCGCGGGATGGCCTACAATGAGCAGTTCTTC
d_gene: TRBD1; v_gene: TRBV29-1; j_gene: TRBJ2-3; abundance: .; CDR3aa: CSVGDRVGTQYF; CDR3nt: TGCAGCGTTGGAGACAGGGTCGGTACGCAGTATTTT
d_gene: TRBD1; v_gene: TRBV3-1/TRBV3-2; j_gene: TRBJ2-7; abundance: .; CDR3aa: CASSQKSLGQGPYEQYF; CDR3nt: TGTGCCAGCAGCCAAAAATCCCTCGGACAGGGACCCTACGAGCAGTACTTC
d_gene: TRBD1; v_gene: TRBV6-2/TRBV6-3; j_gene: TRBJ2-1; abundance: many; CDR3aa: CASSITGGAANEQFF; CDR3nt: TGTGCCAGCAGCATAACAGGGGGCGCAGCCAATGAGCAGTTCTTC
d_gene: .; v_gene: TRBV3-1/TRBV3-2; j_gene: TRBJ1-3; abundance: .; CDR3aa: CASSLQSSGNTIYF; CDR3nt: TGTGCCAGCAGCTTACAGAGCTCTGGAAACACCATATATTTT
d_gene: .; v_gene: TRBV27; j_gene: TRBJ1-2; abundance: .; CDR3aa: CASSFREGRNYGYTF; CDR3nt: TGTGCCAGCAGTTTTAGGGAGGGCAGGAACTATGGCTACACCTTC
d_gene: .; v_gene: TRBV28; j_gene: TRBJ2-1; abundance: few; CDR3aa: CASSFQGLGQIVNEQFF; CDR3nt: TGTGCCAGCAGTTTCCAGGGTTTGGGACAAATTGTCAATGAGCAGTTCTTC
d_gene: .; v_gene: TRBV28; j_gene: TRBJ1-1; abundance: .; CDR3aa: CASQTGPTEAFF; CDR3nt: TGTGCCAGCCAGACAGGTCCCACTGAAGCTTTCTTT
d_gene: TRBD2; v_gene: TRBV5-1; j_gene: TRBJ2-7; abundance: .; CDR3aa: CASSLGSGGAFEQYF; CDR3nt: TGCGCCAGCAGCCTTGGTAGCGGGGGGGCGTTCGAGCAGTACTTC
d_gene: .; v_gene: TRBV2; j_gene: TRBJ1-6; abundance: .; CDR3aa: CASSVGGYNSPLHF; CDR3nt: TGTGCCAGCAGTGTAGGGGGCTATAATTCACCCCTCCACTTT
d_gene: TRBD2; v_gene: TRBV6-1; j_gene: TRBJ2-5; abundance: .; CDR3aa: CASSLFRRGGETQYF; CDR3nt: TGTGCCAGCAGTTTGTTCCGTCGGGGGGGAGAGACCCAGTACTTC
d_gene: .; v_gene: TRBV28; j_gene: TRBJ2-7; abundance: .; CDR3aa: CASSPHYEQYF; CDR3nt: TGTGCCAGCAGTCCCCACTACGAGCAGTACTTC
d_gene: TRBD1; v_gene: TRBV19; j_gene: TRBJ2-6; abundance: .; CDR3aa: CASSMVDRVSGANVLTF; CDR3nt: TGTGCCAGTAGTATGGTGGACAGGGTCTCTGGGGCCAACGTCCTGACTTTC
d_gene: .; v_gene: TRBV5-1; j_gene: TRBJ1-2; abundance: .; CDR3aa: CASSLVPGIGKDYTF; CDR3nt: TGCGCCAGCAGCTTGGTTCCGGGGATTGGGAAAGACTACACCTTC
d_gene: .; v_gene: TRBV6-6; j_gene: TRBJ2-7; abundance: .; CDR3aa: CASSNPGQTTYEQYF; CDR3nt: TGTGCCAGCAGTAACCCAGGACAGACCACCTACGAGCAGTACTTC
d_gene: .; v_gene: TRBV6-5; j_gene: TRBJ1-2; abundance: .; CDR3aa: CASRPDSSNYGYTF; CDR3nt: TGTGCCAGCAGACCCGACAGTTCTAACTATGGCTACACCTTC
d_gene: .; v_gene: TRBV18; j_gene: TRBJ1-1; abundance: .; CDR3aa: CASSPNLMDRNTEAFF; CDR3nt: TGTGCCAGCTCACCAAACCTCATGGACAGGAACACTGAAGCTTTCTTT
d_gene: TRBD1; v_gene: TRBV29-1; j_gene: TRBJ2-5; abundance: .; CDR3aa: CSVSQGVLQETQYF; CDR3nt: TGCAGCGTGTCTCAGGGGGTCCTCCAAGAGACCCAGTACTTC
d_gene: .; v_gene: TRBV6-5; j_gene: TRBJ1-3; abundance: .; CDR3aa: CASSPQDTGNTIYF; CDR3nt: TGTGCCAGCAGTCCACAGGATACTGGAAACACCATATATTTT
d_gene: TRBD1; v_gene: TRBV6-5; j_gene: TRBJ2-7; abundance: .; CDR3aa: CASSYTNRGSYEQYF; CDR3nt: TGTGCCAGCAGTTACACAAACAGGGGCTCCTACGAGCAGTACTTC
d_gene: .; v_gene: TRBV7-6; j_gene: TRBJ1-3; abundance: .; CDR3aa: CASSTSQAPGNTIYF; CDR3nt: TGTGCCAGCAGCACGTCTCAGGCGCCTGGAAACACCATATATTTT
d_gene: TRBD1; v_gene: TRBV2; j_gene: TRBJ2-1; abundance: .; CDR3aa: CASSEGQGALEQFF; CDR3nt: TGTGCCAGCAGTGAAGGACAGGGGGCTCTTGAGCAGTTCTTC
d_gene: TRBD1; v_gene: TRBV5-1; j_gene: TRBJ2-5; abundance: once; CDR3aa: CASSPPTGAQETQYF; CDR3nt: TGCGCCAGCAGCCCTCCCACAGGGGCGCAAGAGACCCAGTACTTC
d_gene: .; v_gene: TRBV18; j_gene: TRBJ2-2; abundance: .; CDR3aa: CASSDRNTGELFF; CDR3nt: TGTGCCAGCTCAGACAGGAACACCGGGGAGCTGTTTTTT
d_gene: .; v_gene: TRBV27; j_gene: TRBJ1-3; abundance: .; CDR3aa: CASKGDYFGNTIYF; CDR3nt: TGTGCCTCTAAGGGGGACTACTTTGGAAACACCATATATTTT
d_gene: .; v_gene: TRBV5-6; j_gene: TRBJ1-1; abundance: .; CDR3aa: CASSFGSQAFF; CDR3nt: TGTGCCAGCAGCTTTGGCAGTCAGGCTTTCTTT
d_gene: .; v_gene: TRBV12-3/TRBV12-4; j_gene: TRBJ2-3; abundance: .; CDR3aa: CASSLAQGDTQYF; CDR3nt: TGTGCCAGCAGTTTAGCGCAGGGGGATACGCAGTATTTT
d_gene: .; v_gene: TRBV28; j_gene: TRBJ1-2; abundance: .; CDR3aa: CASSFPDYGYTF; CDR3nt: TGTGCCAGCAGTTTCCCCGACTATGGCTACACCTTC
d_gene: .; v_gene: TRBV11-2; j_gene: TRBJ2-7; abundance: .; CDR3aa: CASSLSGQFYEQYF; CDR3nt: TGTGCCAGCAGCTTATCAGGACAGTTCTACGAGCAGTACTTC
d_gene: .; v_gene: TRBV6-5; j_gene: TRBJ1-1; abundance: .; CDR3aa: CASSSGTAVTGEAFF; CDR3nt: TGTGCCAGCAGTTCCGGGACTGCAGTAACGGGTGAAGCTTTCTTT
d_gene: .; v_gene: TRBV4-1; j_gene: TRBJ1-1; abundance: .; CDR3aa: CASSQDGGTEAFF; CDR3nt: TGCGCCAGCAGCCAAGACGGAGGGACTGAAGCTTTCTTT
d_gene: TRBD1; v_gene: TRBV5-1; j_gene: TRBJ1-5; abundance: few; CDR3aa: CASSLAGTANQPQHF; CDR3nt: TGCGCCAGCAGCTTGGCCGGGACAGCCAATCAGCCCCAGCATTTT
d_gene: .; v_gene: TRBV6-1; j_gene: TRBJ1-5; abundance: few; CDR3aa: CASSEGGYNQPQHF; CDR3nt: TGTGCCAGCAGTGAAGGCGGGTACAATCAGCCCCAGCATTTT
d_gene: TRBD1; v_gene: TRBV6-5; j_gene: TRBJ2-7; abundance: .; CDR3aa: CASKETGTGIYEQYF; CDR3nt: TGTGCCAGCAAAGAAACCGGGACAGGGATCTACGAGCAGTACTTC
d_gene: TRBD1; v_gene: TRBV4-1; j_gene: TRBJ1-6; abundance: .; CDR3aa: CASSQGQGSFVGSPLHF; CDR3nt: TGCGCCAGCAGCCAAGGACAGGGGTCGTTTGTGGGTTCACCCCTCCACTTT
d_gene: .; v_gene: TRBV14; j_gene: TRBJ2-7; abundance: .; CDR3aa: CASSLNSYEQYF; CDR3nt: TGTGCCAGCAGCCTGAACAGCTACGAGCAGTACTTC
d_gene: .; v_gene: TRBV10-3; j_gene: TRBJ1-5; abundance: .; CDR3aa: CASRLGGGAGNQPQHF; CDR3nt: TGTGCCTCCCGCTTGGGGGGGGGCGCGGGCAATCAGCCCCAGCATTTT
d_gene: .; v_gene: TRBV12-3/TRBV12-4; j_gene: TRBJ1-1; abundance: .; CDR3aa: CASSNSAEAFF; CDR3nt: TGTGCCAGCAGCAACTCGGCTGAAGCTTTCTTT
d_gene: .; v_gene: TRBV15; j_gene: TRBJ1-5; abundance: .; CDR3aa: CATSRAGGGSQPQHF; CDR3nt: TGTGCCACCAGCAGAGCAGGTGGGGGGAGTCAGCCCCAGCATTTT
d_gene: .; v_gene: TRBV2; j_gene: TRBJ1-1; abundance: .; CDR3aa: CASRARTGRMNTEAFF; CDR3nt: TGTGCCAGCAGGGCACGGACTGGACGGATGAACACTGAAGCTTTCTTT
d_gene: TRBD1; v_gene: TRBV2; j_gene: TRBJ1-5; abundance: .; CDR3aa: CASRDETGGQPQHF; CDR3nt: TGTGCCAGCAGAGACGAGACAGGGGGTCAGCCCCAGCATTTT
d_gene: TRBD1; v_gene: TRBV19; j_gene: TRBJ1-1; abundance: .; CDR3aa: CASSKRSRDRGGGTEAFF; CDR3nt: TGTGCCAGTAGTAAACGCTCCCGGGACAGGGGGGGAGGAACTGAAGCTTTCTTT